The 7 T cell receptor beta chains reported below all come from one sample, sequenced in a study of cytomegalovirus exposure and HLA in healthy donors. The PCR contained 60 Vbeta and 13 Jbeta primers. Data came from immunoSEQ multiplex PCR; TCRdb stores just in-frame clones and leaves some out. The profile shows 120,000 or so clones, approximately 8.6% of them singletons. Source material: PBMCs. Every receptor here comes from a middle-aged woman in good health and CMV-seropositive.

This clone appeared a few times. The gene calls are TRBV5-1 and TRBJ2-3; D is possibly TRBD1 (5 bases). Germline assignment: CDR1 SGHRS and CDR2 YFSETQ. The CDR3 consists of 16 residues. V gave up 4 bases and J gave up 0 bases, with 15 bases separating them. The CDR3 is CASSGPGQSSTDTQYF. The CDR3 nucleotides read TGCGCCAGCAGCGGACCAGGGCAGTCTAGCACAGATACGCAGTATTTT.

This clone was seen a few times. The J gene is TRBJ1-1, the V gene TRBV5-1; D remains unclear. Germline V gives CDR1 SGHRS, CDR2 YFSETQ. The CDR3 spans 16 residues. Trimming removed 4 bases at V and 3 bases at J, with 19 bases between. The chain's CDR3 is CASSRQNSEWDTEAFF. The CDR3 DNA follows: TGCGCCAGCAGCCGACAAAATTCTGAGTGGGACACTGAAGCTTTCTTT.

The rearrangement joins TRBV9 to TRBJ1-4; D perhaps matches TRBD1 (5 bases). V was trimmed by 0 bases and J by 7 bases, leaving 13 bases between them. The CDR3 is 15 amino acids. CDR1 is SGDLS and CDR2 is YYNGEE in the germline V gene. DNA for the CDR3: TGTGCCAGCAGCGTAGATCAGGGCATGGGTGAAAAACTGTTTTTT. Its protein product is CASSVDQGMGEKLFF.

The CDR3 reads CASSQVYEGAGNTIYF. The CDR3 bases are TGCGCCAGCAGCCAAGTGTATGAGGGGGCTGGAAACACCATATATTTT. The rearrangement links TRBV4-1 to TRBJ1-3; TRBD1 might be the D (6 bases). The CDR3 contains 16 residues. The germline V gene encodes CDR1 MGHRA and CDR2 YSYEKL. Trimming cost V 1 base and J 2 bases, with 12 bases left between them.

This chain uses TRBV19 with TRBJ1-2; 11 positions match TRBD1. Germline-derived CDR1 and CDR2 are LNHDA and SQIVND (reference sequence). The CDR3 covers 15 residues. V shed 3 bases and J 4 bases; nucleotides not matched to a gene: 4. In DNA, the CDR3 is TGTGCCAGTAGTATCGGGACAGGGGGGAGCTATGGCTACACCTTC. Encoded protein: CASSIGTGGSYGYTF.

The rearrangement links TRBV2 to TRBJ2-7; D possibly corresponds to TRBD1 (5 bases). Deletions cut 4 bases from V and 7 bases from J, with 17 bases between. CDR1 and CDR2 (germline): SNHLY, FYNNEI. CDR3 length: 14 amino acids. CDR3 bases: TGTGCCAGCAGTGCCTCGGGCAGGGCCCGGGAGCAGTACTTC. Protein: CASSASGRAREQYF.

Only a few counts were recorded for this clone. The chain uses TRBV5-4 and TRBJ2-1; the match to TRBD2 covers 11 bases. CDR1 and CDR2 from the germline V gene are SGHNT and YYREEE (reference sequence). J lost 10 bases, V lost 4 bases, and 13 bases had no gene match. This CDR3 is built from 16 residues. The DNA for the CDR3 is TGTGCCAGCAGCAAACCAACTAGCGGGGGTAATGAGGAGCAGTTCTTC. Translation: CASSKPTSGGNEEQFF. The whole variable domain, remainder taken from reference TRBV5-4 and TRBJ2-1, is ETGVTQSPTHLIKTRGQQVTLRCSSQSGHNTVSWYQQALGQGPQFIFQYYREEENGRGNFPPRFSGLQFPNYSSELNVNALELDDSALYLCASSKPTSGGNEEQFFGPGTRLTVL.